The rows below give T cell receptor beta chains drawn from one sample of a study of blood T cell repertoires in COVID-19. Profiled with immunoSEQ multiplex PCR; TCRdb holds only in-frame clones, not every one. The sample records some 280,000 clones, approximately 86% being singletons. Material: peripheral blood. Source of these receptors: a woman aged 45-59 years with active or convalescent COVID-19. Each CDR3 is given with its conserved first and last residue. A D gene is named only where the DNA matches it firmly. For some rows the clone size is stated as once, few or many, or as a class when expanded; others skip it.

clone_size: NA
v_call: TRBV2
d_call: NA
j_call: TRBJ2-5
cdr3_nt: TGTGCCAGAGCGTCCCGGGGTGAGACCCAGTACTTC
cdr3_aa: CARASRGETQYF

clone_size: NA
v_call: TRBV7-9
d_call: TRBD1
j_call: TRBJ1-1
cdr3_nt: TGTGCCAGCAGCTTACAGGGGGCAGTGGCTGAAGCTTTCTTT
cdr3_aa: CASSLQGAVAEAFF

clone_size: NA
v_call: TRBV19
d_call: TRBD2
j_call: TRBJ2-1
cdr3_nt: TGTGCCAGTAGTATAGCGGCTAGCGGGACGTCCTACAATGAGCAGTTCTTC
cdr3_aa: CASSIAASGTSYNEQFF

clone_size: NA
v_call: TRBV7-2
d_call: NA
j_call: TRBJ2-7
cdr3_nt: TGTGCCAGCAGCTTAAGATGGGACAACTCCCTCTACGAGCAGTACTTC
cdr3_aa: CASSLRWDNSLYEQYF

clone_size: NA
v_call: TRBV2
d_call: TRBD1
j_call: TRBJ1-1
cdr3_nt: TGTGCCAGCAGGACAGGGAGGTACACTGAAGCTTTCTTT
cdr3_aa: CASRTGRYTEAFF

clone_size: NA
v_call: TRBV2
d_call: TRBD1
j_call: TRBJ2-6
cdr3_nt: TGTGCCAGCAAGGGACAGGGTCTAGCTGGGGCCAACGTCCTGACTTTC
cdr3_aa: CASKGQGLAGANVLTF

clone_size: NA
v_call: TRBV30
d_call: NA
j_call: TRBJ1-6
cdr3_nt: TGTGCCTGGAGTTTAGGGGTGGGGGACAAGACACCCCTCCACTTT
cdr3_aa: CAWSLGVGDKTPLHF

clone_size: NA
v_call: TRBV5-1
d_call: NA
j_call: TRBJ1-1
cdr3_nt: TGCGCCAGCAGCTGGTTCAGGGGAGCTGACACTGAAGCTTTCTTT
cdr3_aa: CASSWFRGADTEAFF

clone_size: NA
v_call: TRBV6-2/TRBV6-3
d_call: NA
j_call: TRBJ2-1
cdr3_nt: TGTGCCAGCAGTTACCTACGGGAGTCGATTGAGCAGTTCTTC
cdr3_aa: CASSYLRESIEQFF

clone_size: NA
v_call: TRBV24-1
d_call: NA
j_call: TRBJ2-2
cdr3_nt: TGTGCCACCTACATTTTTGGAGTCACGCCTCCCAGGAACACCGGGGAGCTGTTTTTT
cdr3_aa: CATYIFGVTPPRNTGELFF

clone_size: NA
v_call: TRBV6-5
d_call: NA
j_call: TRBJ2-2
cdr3_nt: TGTGCCAGCAGCGACCCGGGGTCCCCGCTGTTTTTT
cdr3_aa: CASSDPGSPLFF

clone_size: NA
v_call: TRBV9
d_call: TRBD2
j_call: TRBJ2-1
cdr3_nt: TGTGCCAGCAGCGTACTAGCGGGGTCCTCCTACAATGAGCAGTTCTTC
cdr3_aa: CASSVLAGSSYNEQFF

clone_size: NA
v_call: TRBV5-6
d_call: TRBD1
j_call: TRBJ1-6
cdr3_nt: TGTGCCAGCAGCCGGGGACAGTATAATTCACCCCTCCACTTT
cdr3_aa: CASSRGQYNSPLHF

clone_size: NA
v_call: TRBV15
d_call: NA
j_call: TRBJ1-1
cdr3_nt: TGTGCCACCAGCAGAGGGGACTCGAACACTGAAGCTTTCTTT
cdr3_aa: CATSRGDSNTEAFF

clone_size: NA
v_call: TRBV7-7
d_call: NA
j_call: TRBJ1-1
cdr3_nt: TGTGCCAGCAGCTTAGGGCAGGGGACTGAAGCTTTCTTT
cdr3_aa: CASSLGQGTEAFF

clone_size: NA
v_call: TRBV15
d_call: NA
j_call: TRBJ2-1
cdr3_nt: TGTGCCACCAGCAGGCGCGGGTCTTTCTCCTACAATGAGCAGTTCTTC
cdr3_aa: CATSRRGSFSYNEQFF

clone_size: NA
v_call: TRBV5-1
d_call: NA
j_call: TRBJ2-7
cdr3_nt: TGCGCCAGCAGCTTGGTGGGAGACGAGCAGTACTTC
cdr3_aa: CASSLVGDEQYF

clone_size: few
v_call: TRBV2
d_call: NA
j_call: TRBJ2-2
cdr3_nt: TGTGCCAGCAGTGAACTCGGGGGAGGGAACACCGGGGAGCTGTTTTTT
cdr3_aa: CASSELGGGNTGELFF

clone_size: NA
v_call: TRBV5-1
d_call: NA
j_call: TRBJ1-1
cdr3_nt: TGCGCCAGCAGCTTGGTTCCCCCTGGCACCCAGAACACTGAAGCTTTCTTT
cdr3_aa: CASSLVPPGTQNTEAFF

clone_size: NA
v_call: TRBV7-2
d_call: NA
j_call: TRBJ1-1
cdr3_nt: TGTGCCAGCAGCTTAGTGAGTGTGAACACTGAAGCTTTCTTT
cdr3_aa: CASSLVSVNTEAFF

clone_size: NA
v_call: TRBV2
d_call: TRBD1
j_call: TRBJ1-4
cdr3_nt: TGTGCCAGCCAAATGGACAGGGGTGAAAAACTGTTTTTT
cdr3_aa: CASQMDRGEKLFF

clone_size: NA
v_call: TRBV4-1
d_call: TRBD1
j_call: TRBJ2-7
cdr3_nt: TGCGCCAGCAGCCACGCATCCGGGACAGGGACCTACGAGCAGTACTTC
cdr3_aa: CASSHASGTGTYEQYF

clone_size: NA
v_call: TRBV7-2
d_call: TRBD2
j_call: TRBJ2-7
cdr3_nt: TGTGCCAGCAGCGTACTAGCGGGAGCCGGCTCCACCTGGTCCTACGAGCAGTACTTC
cdr3_aa: CASSVLAGAGSTWSYEQYF

clone_size: NA
v_call: TRBV10-3
d_call: NA
j_call: TRBJ1-5
cdr3_nt: TGTGCCATTTCGGCGGCCCAAGCCAATCAGCCCCAGCATTTT
cdr3_aa: CAISAAQANQPQHF

clone_size: NA
v_call: TRBV5-4
d_call: NA
j_call: TRBJ2-3
cdr3_nt: TGTGCCAGCAGCTTGGAGGCCGGGAGATCCACAGATACGCAGTATTTT
cdr3_aa: CASSLEAGRSTDTQYF

clone_size: NA
v_call: TRBV6-1
d_call: NA
j_call: TRBJ1-4
cdr3_nt: TGTGCCAGCAGTGCACAGGGAGGGGTGGCTAATGAAAAACTGTTTTTT
cdr3_aa: CASSAQGGVANEKLFF

clone_size: NA
v_call: TRBV20-1
d_call: NA
j_call: TRBJ2-1
cdr3_nt: TGCAGTGCCACATGGCTGAATGAGCAGTTCTTC
cdr3_aa: CSATWLNEQFF

clone_size: few
v_call: TRBV18
d_call: TRBD2
j_call: TRBJ2-7
cdr3_nt: TGTGCCAGCTCACCAGCCCTAGCGGGATTCTCCTACGAGCAGTACTTC
cdr3_aa: CASSPALAGFSYEQYF

clone_size: NA
v_call: TRBV5-1
d_call: NA
j_call: TRBJ1-4
cdr3_nt: TGCGCCAGCAGCTTGGTCCCGGAGGGTGAAAAACTGTTTTTT
cdr3_aa: CASSLVPEGEKLFF

clone_size: few
v_call: TRBV10-3
d_call: NA
j_call: TRBJ1-1
cdr3_nt: TGTGCCATCAGTGAAGTAAGGGGAGGTCGGCACGACACTGAAGCTTTCTTT
cdr3_aa: CAISEVRGGRHDTEAFF

clone_size: NA
v_call: TRBV4-1
d_call: NA
j_call: TRBJ1-2
cdr3_nt: TGCGCCAGCAGCCAAGAAGGCCTTGGAGCTAACTATGGCTACACCTTC
cdr3_aa: CASSQEGLGANYGYTF

clone_size: NA
v_call: TRBV5-1
d_call: TRBD1
j_call: TRBJ2-3
cdr3_nt: TGCGCCAGCAGCTTGCTGGGACAGGGGTTTGCAGATACGCAGTATTTT
cdr3_aa: CASSLLGQGFADTQYF

clone_size: NA
v_call: TRBV27
d_call: TRBD2
j_call: TRBJ2-7
cdr3_nt: TGTGCCAGCAGTTTATGGCGGGAGGGCGCCGAGCAGTACTTC
cdr3_aa: CASSLWREGAEQYF

clone_size: NA
v_call: TRBV6-5
d_call: TRBD1
j_call: TRBJ1-1
cdr3_nt: TGTGCCAGCACGGTCTCGACAGGGGGGACTGAAGCTTTCTTT
cdr3_aa: CASTVSTGGTEAFF

clone_size: NA
v_call: TRBV27
d_call: NA
j_call: TRBJ1-3
cdr3_nt: TGTGCCAGCAGTCGGGGCTCTGGAAACACCATATATTTT
cdr3_aa: CASSRGSGNTIYF

clone_size: NA
v_call: TRBV6-5
d_call: TRBD1
j_call: TRBJ2-7
cdr3_nt: TGTGCCAGCAGGTACGGGACAGGGGCTCACGAGCAGTACTTC
cdr3_aa: CASRYGTGAHEQYF

clone_size: NA
v_call: TRBV6-5
d_call: TRBD2
j_call: TRBJ2-1
cdr3_nt: TGTGCCAGCAGGATACTAGCGGGGGTGGTAAATGAGCAGTTCTTC
cdr3_aa: CASRILAGVVNEQFF

clone_size: NA
v_call: TRBV11-2
d_call: TRBD2
j_call: TRBJ2-1
cdr3_nt: TGTGCCAGCAGCATGGGGACTAGCGGGAGGGGTAATGAGCAGTTCTTC
cdr3_aa: CASSMGTSGRGNEQFF

clone_size: NA
v_call: TRBV5-1
d_call: NA
j_call: TRBJ1-1
cdr3_nt: TGCGCCAGCAGACCGGGGAGGCCGGATTCGAACACTGAAGCTTTCTTT
cdr3_aa: CASRPGRPDSNTEAFF

clone_size: NA
v_call: TRBV7-9
d_call: NA
j_call: TRBJ1-1
cdr3_nt: TGTGCCAGCAGCGCCCGACGAGGAAACACTGAAGCTTTCTTT
cdr3_aa: CASSARRGNTEAFF

clone_size: NA
v_call: TRBV27
d_call: TRBD1
j_call: TRBJ1-5
cdr3_nt: TGTGCCAGCAGTTTGACGGGGTCCCGGGACAGGGTCCAATTACATAGCAATCAGCCCCAGCATTTT
cdr3_aa: CASSLTGSRDRVQLHSNQPQHF

clone_size: NA
v_call: TRBV27
d_call: TRBD1
j_call: TRBJ1-3
cdr3_nt: TGTGCCAGCAGTCGAACAGGGGCTTCTGGAGGAAACACCATATATTTT
cdr3_aa: CASSRTGASGGNTIYF

clone_size: NA
v_call: TRBV4-1
d_call: TRBD1
j_call: TRBJ2-5
cdr3_nt: TGCGCCAGCAGCCAGGGCCTTACAGGGGGCGGGGAGACCCAGTACTTC
cdr3_aa: CASSQGLTGGGETQYF

clone_size: NA
v_call: TRBV6-5
d_call: TRBD1
j_call: TRBJ2-5
cdr3_nt: TGTGCCAGCAGTTACTCGAGGGTCGGGACAGGGAGGACCCAGTACTTC
cdr3_aa: CASSYSRVGTGRTQYF

clone_size: NA
v_call: TRBV5-1
d_call: TRBD1
j_call: TRBJ2-7
cdr3_nt: TGCGCCAGCAGCTTGTGGGGGCCCGAACCAAAACAGGGGACCTACGAGCAATACTTC
cdr3_aa: CASSLWGPEPKQGTYEQYF

clone_size: NA
v_call: TRBV13
d_call: TRBD1
j_call: TRBJ1-2
cdr3_nt: TGTGCCAGCAGCTTAAGGGGACAGGGACCCGGCTACACCTTC
cdr3_aa: CASSLRGQGPGYTF

clone_size: NA
v_call: TRBV27
d_call: NA
j_call: TRBJ1-6
cdr3_nt: TGTGCCAGCAGTCCCCTAGAGATTAATTCACCCCTCCACTTT
cdr3_aa: CASSPLEINSPLHF

clone_size: NA
v_call: TRBV15
d_call: NA
j_call: TRBJ2-3
cdr3_nt: TGTGCCACCAGCCCCAGACAGGGCACAGATACGCAGTATTTT
cdr3_aa: CATSPRQGTDTQYF

clone_size: NA
v_call: TRBV15
d_call: NA
j_call: TRBJ1-1
cdr3_nt: TGTGCCACCCTGGCAGGTAAGGAGGACACTGAAGCTTTCTTT
cdr3_aa: CATLAGKEDTEAFF

clone_size: NA
v_call: TRBV4-1
d_call: NA
j_call: TRBJ1-5
cdr3_nt: TGCGCCAGCAGCCAACCAAGGACAAATCAGCCCCAGCATTTT
cdr3_aa: CASSQPRTNQPQHF

clone_size: NA
v_call: TRBV19
d_call: TRBD1
j_call: TRBJ1-2
cdr3_nt: TGTGCCACCCGACCAGGGGGACAAATGAATGGCTACACCTTC
cdr3_aa: CATRPGGQMNGYTF

clone_size: NA
v_call: TRBV10-1
d_call: TRBD1
j_call: TRBJ1-1
cdr3_nt: TGCGCCCGCCCGGGACAGGGGACTGAAGCTTTCTTT
cdr3_aa: CARPGQGTEAFF

clone_size: NA
v_call: TRBV19
d_call: NA
j_call: TRBJ1-5
cdr3_nt: TGTGCCAGTAAGCCCAGGGAACCTGGATACAATCAGCCCCAGCATTTT
cdr3_aa: CASKPREPGYNQPQHF

clone_size: once
v_call: TRBV6-2/TRBV6-3
d_call: TRBD1
j_call: TRBJ1-1
cdr3_nt: TGTGCCAGCAGTCGGGACAGGGGCACTGAAGCTTTCTTT
cdr3_aa: CASSRDRGTEAFF

clone_size: NA
v_call: TRBV5-1
d_call: TRBD1
j_call: TRBJ1-4
cdr3_nt: TGCGCCAGCAGCTCGGATGGACAGGTCGGTGAAAAACTGTTTTTT
cdr3_aa: CASSSDGQVGEKLFF

clone_size: NA
v_call: TRBV5-1
d_call: TRBD1
j_call: TRBJ1-1
cdr3_nt: TGCGCCAGCCAGGGGGAATACACTGAAGCTTTCTTT
cdr3_aa: CASQGEYTEAFF

clone_size: NA
v_call: TRBV10-3
d_call: NA
j_call: TRBJ1-5
cdr3_nt: TGTGCCATCAGTGATAGGGGTTACAATCAGCCCCAGCATTTT
cdr3_aa: CAISDRGYNQPQHF